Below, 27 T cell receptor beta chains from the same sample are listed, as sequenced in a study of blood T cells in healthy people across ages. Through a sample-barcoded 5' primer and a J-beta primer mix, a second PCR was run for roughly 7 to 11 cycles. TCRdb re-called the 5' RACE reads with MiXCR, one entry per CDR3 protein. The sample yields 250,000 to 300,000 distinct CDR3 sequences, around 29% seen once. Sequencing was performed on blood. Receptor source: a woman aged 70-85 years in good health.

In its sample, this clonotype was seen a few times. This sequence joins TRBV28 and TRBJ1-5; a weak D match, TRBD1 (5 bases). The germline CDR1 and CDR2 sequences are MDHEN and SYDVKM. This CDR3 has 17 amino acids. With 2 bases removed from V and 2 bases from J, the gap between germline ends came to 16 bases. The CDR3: CASSLKYMGGGNQPQHF. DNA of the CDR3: TGTGCCAGCAGTTTAAAATATATGGGAGGGGGCAATCAGCCCCAGCATTTT.

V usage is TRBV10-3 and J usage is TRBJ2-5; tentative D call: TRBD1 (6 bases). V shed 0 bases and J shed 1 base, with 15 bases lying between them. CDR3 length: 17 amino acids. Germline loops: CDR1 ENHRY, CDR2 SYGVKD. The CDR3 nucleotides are TGTGCCATCAGTGAGTCAGGGACAACAGGGACCCAAGAGACCCAGTACTTC. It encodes CAISESGTTGTQETQYF.

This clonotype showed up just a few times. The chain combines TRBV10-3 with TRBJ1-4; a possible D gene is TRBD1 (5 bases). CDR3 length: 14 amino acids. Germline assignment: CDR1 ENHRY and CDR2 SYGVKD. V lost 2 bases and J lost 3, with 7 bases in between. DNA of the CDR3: TGTGCCATCAGTGAGGGGGCTGCTAATGAAAAACTGTTTTTT. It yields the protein CAISEGAANEKLFF.

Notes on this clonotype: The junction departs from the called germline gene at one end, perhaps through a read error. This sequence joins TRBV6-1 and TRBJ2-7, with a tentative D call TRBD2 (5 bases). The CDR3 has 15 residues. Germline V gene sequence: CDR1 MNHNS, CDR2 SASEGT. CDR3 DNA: TGTGCCAGCAGCGAAGCGGCACCCTGGAGTTACGAGCAGTACTTC. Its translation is CASSEAAPWSYEQYF.

CDR3 DNA sequence: TGTGCCAGCAGCGAGACTAGCGGGGACCAAGAGACCCAGTACTTC. Translated, it gives CASSETSGDQETQYF. The V call is TRBV9, the J call TRBJ2-5; the match to TRBD2 covers 11 bases. CDR3 length equals 15 residues. The germline gives CDR1 SGDLS, CDR2 YYNGEE. J was trimmed by 0 bases and V by 3 bases; bases with no gene match: 1.

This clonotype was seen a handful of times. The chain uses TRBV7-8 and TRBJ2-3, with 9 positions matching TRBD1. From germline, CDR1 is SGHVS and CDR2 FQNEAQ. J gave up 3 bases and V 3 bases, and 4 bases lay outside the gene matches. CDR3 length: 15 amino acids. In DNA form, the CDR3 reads TGTGCCAGCAGCTTGGGGACAGGGCGGACAGATACGCAGTATTTT. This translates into CASSLGTGRTDTQYF. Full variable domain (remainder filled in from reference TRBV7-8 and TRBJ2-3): GAGVSQSPRYKVAKRGQDVALRCDPISGHVSLFWYQQALGQGPEFLTYFQNEAQLDKSGLPSDRFFAERPEGSVSTLKIQRTQQEDSAVYLCASSLGTGRTDTQYFGPGTRLTVL.

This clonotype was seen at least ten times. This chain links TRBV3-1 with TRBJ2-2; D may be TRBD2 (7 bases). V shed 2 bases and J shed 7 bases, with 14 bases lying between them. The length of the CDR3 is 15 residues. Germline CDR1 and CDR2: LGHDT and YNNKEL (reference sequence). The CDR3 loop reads CASSQRGGGVGELFF. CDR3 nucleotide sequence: TGTGCCAGCAGCCAACGGGGAGGGGGAGTCGGGGAGCTGTTTTTT. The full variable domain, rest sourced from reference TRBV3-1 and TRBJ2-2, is DTAVSQTPKYLVTQMGNDKSIKCEQNLGHDTMYWYKQDSKKFLKIMFSYNNKELIINETVPNRFSPKSPDKAHLNLHINSLELGDSAVYFCASSQRGGGVGELFFGEGSRLTVL.

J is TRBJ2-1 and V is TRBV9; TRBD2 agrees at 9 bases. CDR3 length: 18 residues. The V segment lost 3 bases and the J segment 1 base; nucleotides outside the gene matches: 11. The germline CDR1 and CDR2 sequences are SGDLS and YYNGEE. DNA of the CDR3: TGTGCCAGCAGCGCGGTACCCAGTAGCGGGAGTTCCTACAATGAGCAGTTCTTC. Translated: CASSAVPSSGSSYNEQFF.

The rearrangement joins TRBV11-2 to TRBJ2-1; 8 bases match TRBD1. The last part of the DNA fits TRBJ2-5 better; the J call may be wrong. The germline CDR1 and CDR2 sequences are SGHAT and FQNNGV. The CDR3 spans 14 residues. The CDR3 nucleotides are TGTGCCAGCAGCCCAGGGGGCTACCAAGAGACCCAGTACTTC. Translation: CASSPGGYQETQYF.

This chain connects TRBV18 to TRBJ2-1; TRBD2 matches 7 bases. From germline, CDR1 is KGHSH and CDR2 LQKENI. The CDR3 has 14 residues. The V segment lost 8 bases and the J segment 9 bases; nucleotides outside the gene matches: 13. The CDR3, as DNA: TGTGCCAGCCGCCGGGAGGTAGGGGACGGTGAGCAGTTCTTC. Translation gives CASRREVGDGEQFF. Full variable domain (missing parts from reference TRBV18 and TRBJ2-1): NAGVMQNPRHLVRRRGQEARLRCSPMKGHSHVYWYRQLPEEGLKFMVYLQKENIIDESGMPKERFSAEFPKEGPSILRIQQVVRGDSAAYFCASRREVGDGEQFFGPGTRLTVL.

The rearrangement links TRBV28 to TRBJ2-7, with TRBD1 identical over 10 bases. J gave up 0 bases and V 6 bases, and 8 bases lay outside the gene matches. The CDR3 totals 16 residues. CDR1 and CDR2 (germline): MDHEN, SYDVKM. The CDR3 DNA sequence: TGTGCCAGCAGGACAGGGGGCAGTTCGGGCTCCTACGAGCAGTACTTC. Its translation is CASRTGGSSGSYEQYF.

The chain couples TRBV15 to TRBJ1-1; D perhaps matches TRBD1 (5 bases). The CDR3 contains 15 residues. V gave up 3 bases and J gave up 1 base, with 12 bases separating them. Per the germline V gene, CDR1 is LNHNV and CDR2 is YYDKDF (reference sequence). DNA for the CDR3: TGTGCCACCAGCAGGGCAGGGCCCACGAACACTGAAGCTTTCTTT. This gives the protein CATSRAGPTNTEAFF.

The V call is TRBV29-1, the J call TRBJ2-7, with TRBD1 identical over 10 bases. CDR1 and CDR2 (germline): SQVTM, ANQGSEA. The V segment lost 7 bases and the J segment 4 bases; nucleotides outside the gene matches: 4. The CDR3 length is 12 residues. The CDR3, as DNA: TGCAGCGCCGGACAGGGGGGGTACGAGCAGTACTTC. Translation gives CSAGQGGYEQYF.

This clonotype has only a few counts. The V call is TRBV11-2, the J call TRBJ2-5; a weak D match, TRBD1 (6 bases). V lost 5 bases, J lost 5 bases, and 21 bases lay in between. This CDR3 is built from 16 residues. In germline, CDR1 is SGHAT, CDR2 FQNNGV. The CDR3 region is CASSPGSGTLTETQYF. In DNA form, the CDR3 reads TGTGCCAGCAGCCCGGGGTCCGGGACACTCACGGAGACCCAGTACTTC.

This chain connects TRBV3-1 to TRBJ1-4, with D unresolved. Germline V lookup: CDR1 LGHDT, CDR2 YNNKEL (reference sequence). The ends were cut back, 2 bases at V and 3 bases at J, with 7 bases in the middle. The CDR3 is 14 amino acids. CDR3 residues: CASSQQLANEKLFF. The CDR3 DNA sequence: TGTGCCAGCAGCCAACAGCTGGCTAATGAAAAACTGTTTTTT.

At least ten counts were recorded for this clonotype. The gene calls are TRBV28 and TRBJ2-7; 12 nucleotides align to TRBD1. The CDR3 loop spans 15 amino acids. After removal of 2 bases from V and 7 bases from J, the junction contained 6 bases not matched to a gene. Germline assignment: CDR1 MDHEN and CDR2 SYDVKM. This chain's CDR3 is CASSLTGTGGREQYF. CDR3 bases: TGTGCCAGCAGTTTAACCGGGACAGGGGGCAGAGAGCAGTACTTC.

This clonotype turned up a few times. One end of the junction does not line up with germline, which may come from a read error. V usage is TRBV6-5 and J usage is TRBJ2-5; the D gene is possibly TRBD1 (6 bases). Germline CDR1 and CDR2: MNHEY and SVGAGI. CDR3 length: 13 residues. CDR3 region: CAGSLTTGRTQYF. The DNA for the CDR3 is TGTGCCGGCAGTTTGACCACAGGGAGGACCCAGTACTTC.

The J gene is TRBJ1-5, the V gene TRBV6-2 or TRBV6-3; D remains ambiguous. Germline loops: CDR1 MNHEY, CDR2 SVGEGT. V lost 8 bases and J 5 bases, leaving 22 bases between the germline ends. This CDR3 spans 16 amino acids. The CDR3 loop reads CASSPSPVTRHQPQHF. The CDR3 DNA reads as TGTGCCAGCTCCCCTTCCCCCGTCACGAGACATCAGCCCCAGCATTTT.

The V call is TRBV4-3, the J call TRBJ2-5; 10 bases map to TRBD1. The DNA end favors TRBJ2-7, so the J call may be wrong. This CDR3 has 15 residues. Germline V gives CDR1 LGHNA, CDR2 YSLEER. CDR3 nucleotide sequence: TGCGCCAGCAGCCAAGGACAGGGGGCGATTTACGAGCAGTACTTC. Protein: CASSQGQGAIYEQYF.

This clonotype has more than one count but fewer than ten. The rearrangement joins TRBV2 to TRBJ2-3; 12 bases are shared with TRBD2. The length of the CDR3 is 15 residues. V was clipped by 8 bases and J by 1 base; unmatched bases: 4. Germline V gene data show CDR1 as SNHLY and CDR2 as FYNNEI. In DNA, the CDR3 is TGTGCCAGCGCTAGCGGGAGGGCTGGCACAGATACGCAGTATTTT. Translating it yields CASASGRAGTDTQYF.

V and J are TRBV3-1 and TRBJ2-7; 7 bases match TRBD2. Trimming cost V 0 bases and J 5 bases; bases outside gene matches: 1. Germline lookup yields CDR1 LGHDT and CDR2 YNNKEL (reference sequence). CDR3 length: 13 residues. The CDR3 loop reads CASSQDRGDEQYV. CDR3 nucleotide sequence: TGTGCCAGCAGCCAAGATCGGGGGGACGAGCAGTACGTC.

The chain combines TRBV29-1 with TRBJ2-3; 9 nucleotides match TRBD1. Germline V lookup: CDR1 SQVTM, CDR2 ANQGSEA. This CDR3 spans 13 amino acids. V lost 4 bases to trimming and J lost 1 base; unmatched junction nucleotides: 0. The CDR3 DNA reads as TGCAGCGTTGGGACAGGGGGCACAGATACGCAGTATTTT. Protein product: CSVGTGGTDTQYF.

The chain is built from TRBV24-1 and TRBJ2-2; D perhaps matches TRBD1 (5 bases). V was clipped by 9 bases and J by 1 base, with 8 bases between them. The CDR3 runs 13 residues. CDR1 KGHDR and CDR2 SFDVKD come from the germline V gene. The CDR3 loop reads CATQGENTGELFF. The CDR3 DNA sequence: TGTGCCACCCAAGGGGAGAACACCGGGGAGCTGTTTTTT.

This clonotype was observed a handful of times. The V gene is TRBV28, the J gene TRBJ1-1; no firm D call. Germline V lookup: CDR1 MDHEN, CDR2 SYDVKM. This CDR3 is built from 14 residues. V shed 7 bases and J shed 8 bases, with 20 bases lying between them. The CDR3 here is CASNSEGRSNEAFF. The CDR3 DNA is TGTGCCAGCAACTCAGAGGGCCGTTCAAACGAAGCTTTCTTT.

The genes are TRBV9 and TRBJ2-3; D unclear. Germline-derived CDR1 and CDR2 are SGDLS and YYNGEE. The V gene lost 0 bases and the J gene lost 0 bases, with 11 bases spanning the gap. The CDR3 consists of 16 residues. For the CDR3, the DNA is TGTGCCAGCAGCGTAGATGACGGTAAAAGCACAGATACGCAGTATTTT. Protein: CASSVDDGKSTDTQYF.

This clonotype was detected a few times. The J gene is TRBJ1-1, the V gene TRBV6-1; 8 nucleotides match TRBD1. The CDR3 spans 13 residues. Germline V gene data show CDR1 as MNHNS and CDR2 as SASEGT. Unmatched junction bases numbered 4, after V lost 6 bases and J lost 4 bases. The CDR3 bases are TGTGCCAGCAGGAAAGACAGGGGCACTGAAGCTTTCTTT. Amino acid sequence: CASRKDRGTEAFF.

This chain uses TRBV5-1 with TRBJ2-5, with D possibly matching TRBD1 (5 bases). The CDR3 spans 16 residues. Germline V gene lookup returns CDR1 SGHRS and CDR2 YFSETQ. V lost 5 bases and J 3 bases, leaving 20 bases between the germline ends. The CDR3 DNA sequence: TGCGCCAGCAGTCGCGACAGTCTAAAAACCAAAGAGACCCAGTACTTC. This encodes CASSRDSLKTKETQYF.